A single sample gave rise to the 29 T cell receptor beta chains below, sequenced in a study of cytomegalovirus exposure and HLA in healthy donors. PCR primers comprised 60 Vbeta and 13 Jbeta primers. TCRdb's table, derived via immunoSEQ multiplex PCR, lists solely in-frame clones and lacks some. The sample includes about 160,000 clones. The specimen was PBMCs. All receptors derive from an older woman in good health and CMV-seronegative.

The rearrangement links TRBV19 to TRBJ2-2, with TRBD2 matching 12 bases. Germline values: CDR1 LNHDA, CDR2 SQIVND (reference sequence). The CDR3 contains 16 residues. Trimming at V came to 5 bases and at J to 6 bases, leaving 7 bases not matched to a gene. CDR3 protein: CASSSRLAGDPGELFF. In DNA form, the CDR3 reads TGTGCCAGTAGTTCCAGACTAGCGGGAGACCCCGGGGAGCTGTTTTTT.

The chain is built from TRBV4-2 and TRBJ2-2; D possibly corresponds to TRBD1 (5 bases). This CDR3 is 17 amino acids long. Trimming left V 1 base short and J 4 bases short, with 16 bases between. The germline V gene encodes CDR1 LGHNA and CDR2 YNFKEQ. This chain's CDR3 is CASSQGTTRSGTGELFF. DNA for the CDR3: TGTGCCAGCAGCCAAGGGACAACGAGATCAGGCACCGGGGAGCTGTTTTTT.

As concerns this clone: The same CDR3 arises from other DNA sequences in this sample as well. The CDR3 spells CASSFDSYEQYF. The CDR3, as DNA: TGCGCCAGCAGCTTCGACAGTTACGAGCAGTACTTC. The chain uses TRBV5-1 and TRBJ2-7, with D possibly being TRBD1 (5 bases). The germline gives CDR1 SGHRS, CDR2 YFSETQ. The ends were cut back, 2 bases at V and 4 bases at J, with 7 bases in the middle. The length of the CDR3 is 12 residues.

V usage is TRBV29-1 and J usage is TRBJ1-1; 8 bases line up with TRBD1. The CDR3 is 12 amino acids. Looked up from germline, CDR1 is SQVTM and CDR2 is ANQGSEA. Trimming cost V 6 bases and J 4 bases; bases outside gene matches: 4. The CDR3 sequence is CSVSTGGTEAFF. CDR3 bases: TGCAGCGTCAGTACAGGGGGCACTGAAGCTTTCTTT.

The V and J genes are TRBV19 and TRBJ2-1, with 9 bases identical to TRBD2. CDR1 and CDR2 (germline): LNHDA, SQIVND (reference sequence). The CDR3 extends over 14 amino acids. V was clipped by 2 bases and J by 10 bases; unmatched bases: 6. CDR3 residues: CASSILAGWGEQFF. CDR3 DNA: TGTGCCAGTAGTATACTAGCGGGGTGGGGGGAGCAGTTCTTC.

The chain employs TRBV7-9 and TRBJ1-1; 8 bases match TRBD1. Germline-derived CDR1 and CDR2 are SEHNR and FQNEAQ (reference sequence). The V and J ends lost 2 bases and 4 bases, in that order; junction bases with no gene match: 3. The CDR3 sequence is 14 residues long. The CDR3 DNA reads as TGTGCCAGCAGCTTAACAGGGGGTTTCACTGAAGCTTTCTTT. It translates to CASSLTGGFTEAFF.

Written as DNA, the CDR3 is TGCGCCAGCAGGCGAGCCACAGCTACTAACTATGGCTACACCTTC. Translation gives CASRRATATNYGYTF. The J gene is TRBJ1-2, the V gene TRBV5-1; no reliable D call. Trimming took 5 bases from V and 0 from J, leaving 14 bases between them. In germline, CDR1 is SGHRS, CDR2 YFSETQ. The length of the CDR3 is 15 residues.

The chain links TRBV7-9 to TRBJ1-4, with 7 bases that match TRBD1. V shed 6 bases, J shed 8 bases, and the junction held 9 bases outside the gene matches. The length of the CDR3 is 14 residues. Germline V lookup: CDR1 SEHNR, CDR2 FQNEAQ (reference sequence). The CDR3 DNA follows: TGTGCCAGCAGATCGACAGGGTTGGAGGAAAAACTGTTTTTT. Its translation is CASRSTGLEEKLFF.

The CDR3 coding sequence is TGTGCCAGCAGTTGGCAGCGGGAGGCGGAGACCCAGTACTTC. This gives the protein CASSWQREAETQYF. This chain connects TRBV6-5 to TRBJ2-5, with TRBD2 identical over 9 bases. The trim removed 4 bases at V and 5 bases at J, leaving 5 bases unmatched. CDR3 size: 14 residues. CDR1 and CDR2 (germline): MNHEY, SVGAGI.

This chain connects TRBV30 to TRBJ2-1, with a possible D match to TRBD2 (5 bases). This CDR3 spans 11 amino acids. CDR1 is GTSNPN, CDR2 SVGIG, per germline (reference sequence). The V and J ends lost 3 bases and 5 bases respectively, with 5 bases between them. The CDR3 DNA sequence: TGTGCCTGGAGCGGGGACAATGAGCAGTTCTTC. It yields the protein CAWSGDNEQFF.

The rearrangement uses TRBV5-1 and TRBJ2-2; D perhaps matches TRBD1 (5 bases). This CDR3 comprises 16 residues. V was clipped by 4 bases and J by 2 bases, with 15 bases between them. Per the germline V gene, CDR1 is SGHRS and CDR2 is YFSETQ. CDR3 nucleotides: TGCGCCAGCAGCCCCAGCAGGGTCACAAACACCGGGGAGCTGTTTTTT. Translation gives CASSPSRVTNTGELFF.

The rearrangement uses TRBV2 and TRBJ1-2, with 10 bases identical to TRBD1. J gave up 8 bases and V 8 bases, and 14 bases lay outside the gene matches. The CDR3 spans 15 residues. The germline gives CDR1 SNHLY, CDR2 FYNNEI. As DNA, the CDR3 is TGTGCCAGCGTAGGGACAGGGGCCTCCTTGGGGGGCTACACCTTC. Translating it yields CASVGTGASLGGYTF.

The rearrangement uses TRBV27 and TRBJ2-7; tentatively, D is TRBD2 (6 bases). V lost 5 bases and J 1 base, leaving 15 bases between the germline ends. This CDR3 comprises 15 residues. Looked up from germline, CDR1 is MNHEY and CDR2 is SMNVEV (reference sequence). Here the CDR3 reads CASSPNGDLSYEQYF. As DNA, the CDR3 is TGTGCCAGCAGTCCGAATGGGGACTTATCCTACGAGCAGTACTTC.

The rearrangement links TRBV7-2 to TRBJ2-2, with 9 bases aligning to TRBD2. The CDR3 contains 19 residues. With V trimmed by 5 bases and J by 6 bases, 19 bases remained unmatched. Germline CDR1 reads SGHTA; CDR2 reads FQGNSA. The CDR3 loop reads CASSPPGGASGVGPGELFF. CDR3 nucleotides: TGTGCCAGCAGCCCCCCGGGGGGGGCTAGCGGGGTGGGGCCCGGGGAGCTGTTTTTT.

The CDR3 reads CASSFLAGSSYNEQFF. Here the CDR3 DNA reads TGTGCCAGCAGCTTCCTAGCGGGGAGCTCCTACAATGAGCAGTTCTTC. The V and J genes are TRBV5-6 and TRBJ2-1, with 9 bases fitting TRBD2. The CDR3 has 16 amino acids. The V segment lost 2 bases and the J segment 0 bases; nucleotides outside the gene matches: 3. Germline CDR1 and CDR2: SGHDT and YYEEEE. The whole variable domain, filled in from reference TRBV5-6 and TRBJ2-1, reads DAGVTQSPTHLIKTRGQQVTLRCSPKSGHDTVSWYQQALGQGPQFIFQYYEEEERQRGNFPDRFSGHQFPNYSSELNVNALLLGDSALYLCASSFLAGSSYNEQFFGPGTRLTVL.

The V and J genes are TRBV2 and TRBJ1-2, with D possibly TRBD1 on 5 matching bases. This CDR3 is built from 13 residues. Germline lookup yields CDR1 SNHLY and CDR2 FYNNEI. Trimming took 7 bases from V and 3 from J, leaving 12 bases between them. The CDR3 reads CASTGGTYYGYTF. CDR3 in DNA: TGTGCCAGCACGGGGGGTACCTACTATGGCTACACCTTC. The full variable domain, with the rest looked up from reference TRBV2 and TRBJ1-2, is EPEVTQTPSHQVTQMGQEVILRCVPISNHLYFYWYRQILGQKVEFLVSFYNNEISEKSEIFDDQFSVERPDGSNFTLKIRSTKLEDSAMYFCASTGGTYYGYTFGSGTRLTVV.

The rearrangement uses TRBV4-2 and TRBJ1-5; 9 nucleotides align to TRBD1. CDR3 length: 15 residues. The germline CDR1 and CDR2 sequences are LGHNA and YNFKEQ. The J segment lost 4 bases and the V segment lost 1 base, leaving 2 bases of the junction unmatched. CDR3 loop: CASSQGDRENQPQHF. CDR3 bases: TGTGCCAGCAGCCAAGGGGACAGGGAAAATCAGCCCCAGCATTTT.

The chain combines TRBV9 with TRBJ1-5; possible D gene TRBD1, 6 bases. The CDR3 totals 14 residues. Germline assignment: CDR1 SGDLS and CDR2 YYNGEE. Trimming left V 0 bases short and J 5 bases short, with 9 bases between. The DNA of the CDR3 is TGTGCCAGCAGCGTAGACCCAGGGGATCAGCCCCAGCATTTT. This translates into CASSVDPGDQPQHF.

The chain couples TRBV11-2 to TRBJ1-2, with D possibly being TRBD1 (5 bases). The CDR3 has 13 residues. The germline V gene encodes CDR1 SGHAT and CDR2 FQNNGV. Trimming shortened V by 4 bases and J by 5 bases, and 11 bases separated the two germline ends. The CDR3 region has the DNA TGTGCCAGCAGCTCGGACATGAATTATGGCTACACCTTC. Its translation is CASSSDMNYGYTF.

CDR3 DNA sequence: TGTGCTAGTGGTTACGGCGGGAAGGGCAAATGGGCCTCCACCGGGGAGCTGTTTTTT. It codes for CASGYGGKGKWASTGELFF. The chain links TRBV12-5 to TRBJ2-2, with D possibly being TRBD2 (6 bases). The germline CDR1 and CDR2 sequences are LGHNT and FRNRAP. The CDR3 is 19 residues long. The V and J ends lost 4 bases and 4 bases respectively, with 25 bases between them.

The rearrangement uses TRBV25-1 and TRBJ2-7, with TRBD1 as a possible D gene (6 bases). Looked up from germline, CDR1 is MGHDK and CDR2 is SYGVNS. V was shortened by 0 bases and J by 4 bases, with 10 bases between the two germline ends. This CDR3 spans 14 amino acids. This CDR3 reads CASSEYGQGYEQYF. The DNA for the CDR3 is TGTGCCAGCAGTGAATATGGGCAGGGGTACGAGCAGTACTTC.

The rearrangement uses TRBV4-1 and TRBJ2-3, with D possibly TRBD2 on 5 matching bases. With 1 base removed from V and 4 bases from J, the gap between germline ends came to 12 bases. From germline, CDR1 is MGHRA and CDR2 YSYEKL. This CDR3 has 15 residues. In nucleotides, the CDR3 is TGCGCCAGCAGCCAAGGGGCGGGTCTCGCAGATACGCAGTATTTT. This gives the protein CASSQGAGLADTQYF.

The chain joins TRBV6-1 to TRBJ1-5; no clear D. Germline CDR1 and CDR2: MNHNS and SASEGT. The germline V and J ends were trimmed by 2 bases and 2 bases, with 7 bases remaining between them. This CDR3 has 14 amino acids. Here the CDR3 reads CASSEFGGNQPQHF. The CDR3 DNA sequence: TGTGCCAGCAGTGAATTCGGGGGCAATCAGCCCCAGCATTTT.

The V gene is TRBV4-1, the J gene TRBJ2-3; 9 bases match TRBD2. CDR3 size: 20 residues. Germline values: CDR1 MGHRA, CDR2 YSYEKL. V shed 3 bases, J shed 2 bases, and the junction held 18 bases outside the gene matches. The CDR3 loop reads CASSQPPLGGRVRVTDTQYF. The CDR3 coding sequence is TGCGCCAGCAGCCAGCCACCTCTTGGCGGGAGGGTGAGGGTCACAGATACGCAGTATTTT.

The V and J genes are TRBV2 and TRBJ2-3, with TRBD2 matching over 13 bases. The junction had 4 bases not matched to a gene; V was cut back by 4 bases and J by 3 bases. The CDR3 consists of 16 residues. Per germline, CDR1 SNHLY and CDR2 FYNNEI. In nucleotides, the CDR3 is TGTGCCAGCAGTGCGACTAGCGGGAGGATTACAGATACGCAGTATTTT. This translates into CASSATSGRITDTQYF.

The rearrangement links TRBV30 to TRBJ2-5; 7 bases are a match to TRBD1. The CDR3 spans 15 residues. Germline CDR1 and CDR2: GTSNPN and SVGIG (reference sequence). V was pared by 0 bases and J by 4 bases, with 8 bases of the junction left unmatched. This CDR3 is CAWSVLNRGAETQYF. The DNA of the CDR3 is TGTGCCTGGAGTGTGCTCAACAGGGGTGCAGAGACCCAGTACTTC.

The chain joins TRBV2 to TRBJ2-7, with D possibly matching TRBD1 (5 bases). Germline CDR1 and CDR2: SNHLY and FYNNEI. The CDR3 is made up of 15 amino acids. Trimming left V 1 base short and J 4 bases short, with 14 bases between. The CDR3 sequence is CASSEGGRLSYEQYF. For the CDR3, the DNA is TGTGCCAGCAGTGAAGGGGGCAGGTTGTCATACGAGCAGTACTTC.

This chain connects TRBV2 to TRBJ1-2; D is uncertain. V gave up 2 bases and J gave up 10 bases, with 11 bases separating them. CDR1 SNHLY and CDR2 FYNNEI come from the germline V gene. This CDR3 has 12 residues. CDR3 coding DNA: TGTGCCAGCAGTGAACCCCCCCTCTTCTACACCTTC. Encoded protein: CASSEPPLFYTF.

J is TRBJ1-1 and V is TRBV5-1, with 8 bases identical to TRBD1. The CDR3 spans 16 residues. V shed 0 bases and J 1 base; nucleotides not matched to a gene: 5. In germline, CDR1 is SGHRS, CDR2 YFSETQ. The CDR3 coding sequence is TGCGCCAGCAGCTTGGTCCAGACAGGGGAGAACACTGAAGCTTTCTTT. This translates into CASSLVQTGENTEAFF.